This TCR beta chain was sequenced during a study of OX40 agonist ivuxolimab in advanced cancers. Sequencing was performed with immunoSEQ multiplex PCR; in TCRdb, only in-frame clones are kept and a portion is missing. The data show around 15,000 clones, 77% seen once. Overall study findings and caveats: Relative to CD4+ cells, CD8+ T cells on average had more expanded clones.

Trimming removed 0 bases from V and 0 bases from J, with 6 bases in between. The CDR3 covers 15 residues. CDR1 is MNHEY and CDR2 is SVGAGI in the germline V gene. This clone came up once. What it recognizes is unknown. At cycle 4 day 1, cycle 7 day 1, and baseline, blood was sampled. The sequenced sample was CD4+ or CD8+ T cells sorted from blood, obtained in a trial of the OX40 agonist ivuxolimab. The chain uses TRBV6-5 and TRBJ1-3, with D unclear. The sequence was obtained from an adult with an advanced solid tumor such as melanoma, head and neck, liver or kidney cancer. CDR3 nucleotides: TGTGCCAGCAGTTACTCACGCGGCTCTGGAAACACCATATATTTT. Amino acids: CASSYSRGSGNTIYF.